The 32 T cell receptor beta chains in this list originate from one sample, sequenced in a study of cytomegalovirus exposure and HLA in healthy donors. Primers included in the PCR were 60 Vbeta and 13 Jbeta primers. This table comes from immunoSEQ multiplex PCR, and its TCRdb copy is limited to in-frame clones, with some not included. The repertoire holds 150,000 to 200,000 clones, with about four fifths as singletons. Source material: PBMCs. These receptors all come from a woman aged 45-60 years in good health and CMV-seronegative.

To note about this clone: An end of the junction does not agree with germline; a read error may underlie this. The chain couples TRBV7-9 to TRBJ2-7; 7 nucleotides align to TRBD2. The germline V gene encodes CDR1 SEHNR and CDR2 FQNEAQ (reference sequence). This CDR3 has 14 residues. The CDR3 loop is CSSSLREASYEQYF. The CDR3 DNA reads as TGTTCCAGCAGCTTACGGGAGGCCTCCTACGAGCAGTACTTC.

V and J are TRBV27 and TRBJ2-4; TRBD1 aligns across 12 bases. The trim removed 1 base at V and 0 bases at J, leaving 10 bases unmatched. Germline CDR1 is MNHEY and CDR2 is SMNVEV (reference sequence). The CDR3 covers 20 residues. The CDR3 DNA reads TGTGCCAGCAGTTTATACGGTGGGACAGGGGGCGGGGTAGCCAAAAACATTCAGTACTTC. The encoded protein is CASSLYGGTGGGVAKNIQYF.

The chain employs TRBV4-2 and TRBJ2-7; tentatively, D is TRBD1 (6 bases). CDR3 length equals 13 residues. Germline assignment: CDR1 LGHNA and CDR2 YNFKEQ. V lost 5 bases, J lost 10 bases, and 18 bases lay in between. CDR3 sequence reads: CASSTLGQVVQYF. CDR3 sequence (DNA): TGTGCCAGCAGCACCCTGGGACAAGTTGTACAGTACTTC.

This clone was observed a few times. The gene calls are TRBV18 and TRBJ1-1, with TRBD1 identical over 9 bases. Looked up from germline, CDR1 is KGHSH and CDR2 is LQKENI. V was pared by 3 bases and J by 4 bases, with 3 bases of the junction left unmatched. CDR3 length: 14 amino acids. CDR3 residues: CASSPGQGSTEAFF. CDR3 sequence (DNA): TGTGCCAGCTCACCCGGACAGGGGAGCACTGAAGCTTTCTTT. Supplemented by reference TRBV18 and TRBJ1-1, the full variable domain reads NAGVMQNPRHLVRRRGQEARLRCSPMKGHSHVYWYRQLPEEGLKFMVYLQKENIIDESGMPKERFSAEFPKEGPSILRIQQVVRGDSAAYFCASSPGQGSTEAFFGQGTRLTVV.

The chain employs TRBV2 and TRBJ1-2; D may be TRBD1 (6 bases). CDR1 SNHLY and CDR2 FYNNEI come from the germline V gene. Trimming took 8 bases from V and 1 from J, leaving 11 bases between them. The CDR3 has 13 residues. CDR3 sequence reads: CASLDRGNYGYTF. The CDR3 region has the DNA TGTGCCAGCCTGGACAGAGGTAACTATGGCTACACCTTC.

The chain links TRBV6-5 to TRBJ2-7; D may be TRBD2 (5 bases). The CDR3 totals 13 residues. Germline CDR1 MNHEY, CDR2 SVGAGI. Trimming removed 6 bases from V and 3 bases from J, with 12 bases in between. CDR3 loop: CASSRGMNYEQYF. The CDR3 DNA is TGTGCCAGCAGCCGAGGGATGAACTACGAGCAGTACTTC.

This clone was detected only a few times. This chain uses TRBV27 with TRBJ2-2; D unclear. The CDR3 spans 13 residues. V gave up 0 bases and J gave up 6 bases, with 5 bases separating them. Germline lookup yields CDR1 MNHEY and CDR2 SMNVEV (reference sequence). The CDR3 sequence is CASSLSRAGELFF. The CDR3 nucleotides are TGTGCCAGCAGTTTATCACGGGCCGGGGAGCTGTTTTTT.

The chain uses TRBV6-6 and TRBJ2-5; 8 nucleotides agree with TRBD2. The length of the CDR3 is 16 residues. CDR1 is MNHNY, CDR2 SVGAGI, per germline (reference sequence). Trimming at V came to 0 bases and at J to 5 bases, leaving 8 bases not matched to a gene. CDR3 coding DNA: TGTGCCAGCAGTTACTCCGGACTAGCAAGAGGGGAGACCCAGTACTTC. Its protein product is CASSYSGLARGETQYF.

This clone has just one count. The J gene is TRBJ2-2, the V gene TRBV11-2; unclear D gene. The CDR3 runs 13 residues. V lost 2 bases and J 8 bases, leaving 9 bases between the germline ends. Germline V lookup: CDR1 SGHAT, CDR2 FQNNGV. The DNA of the CDR3 is TGTGCCAGCAGCTTAAAGCTTTCTGGGGAGCTGTTTTTT. Amino acid sequence: CASSLKLSGELFF.

This rearrangement joins TRBV19 to TRBJ1-2; no definite D call. The CDR3 covers 15 residues. Germline V gives CDR1 LNHDA, CDR2 SQIVND (reference sequence). Deletions cut 1 base from V and 0 bases from J, with 9 bases between. The DNA for the CDR3 is TGTGCCAGTAGTATAGGGCACGGAGCTAACTATGGCTACACCTTC. It translates to CASSIGHGANYGYTF.

The chain has TRBV4-2 and TRBJ2-1; 9 bases fit TRBD2. CDR1 is LGHNA, CDR2 YNFKEQ, per germline. V dropped 2 bases and J dropped 12; count of bases not matched to a gene: 8. The CDR3 is made up of 14 amino acids. CDR3 sequence reads: CASSQRPSAGGQFF. Here the CDR3 DNA reads TGTGCCAGCAGCCAACGACCCTCAGCGGGAGGGCAGTTCTTC.

J is TRBJ1-6 and V is TRBV7-9; a possible D gene is TRBD1 (5 bases). The V gene lost 3 bases and the J gene lost 14 bases, with 14 bases spanning the gap. Germline V lookup: CDR1 SEHNR, CDR2 FQNEAQ (reference sequence). The CDR3 loop spans 13 amino acids. The CDR3 nucleotides read TGTGCCAGCAGCTTTTCCCTGGACAAGTCCCTCCACTTT. It yields the protein CASSFSLDKSLHF. Based on the CDR3 plus reference TRBV7-9 and TRBJ1-6, the full variable domain is DTGVSQNPRHKITKRGQNVTFRCDPISEHNRLYWYRQTLGQGPEFLTYFQNEAQLEKSRLLSDRFSAERPKGSFSTLEIQRTEQGDSAMYLCASSFSLDKSLHFGNGTRLTVT.

V usage is TRBV7-8 and J usage is TRBJ2-5; D is undetermined. Between the trimmed V and J ends, which lost 5 bases and 1 base, there was a span of 11 bases. Per germline, CDR1 SGHVS and CDR2 FQNEAQ. This CDR3 region has 14 residues. CDR3 in DNA: TGTGCCAGCAGCGCCCTAATCACCCAAGAGACCCAGTACTTC. Translation: CASSALITQETQYF.

This clone has a handful of counts. This rearrangement joins TRBV6-1 to TRBJ1-1; 7 positions agree with TRBD1. The CDR3 is made up of 15 amino acids. V gave up 2 bases and J gave up 5 bases; unmatched junction bases: 8. Germline assignment: CDR1 MNHNS and CDR2 SASEGT. The CDR3, as DNA: TGTGCCAGCAGTGAAACAGGGGTCCCAGGGACTGAAGCTTTCTTT. Its translation is CASSETGVPGTEAFF.

This chain links TRBV6-5 with TRBJ1-4; D unclear. The CDR3 has 15 residues. Trimming took 5 bases from V and 1 from J, leaving 11 bases between them. Germline loops: CDR1 MNHEY, CDR2 SVGAGI. The CDR3 DNA reads TGTGCCAGCAGTCCGGCAGGCGTAACTAATGAAAAACTGTTTTTT. It is translated as CASSPAGVTNEKLFF.

This clone has only one observation. Its ends do not fully match the called genes, so a read error is possible. V usage is TRBV2 and J usage is TRBJ1-2, with D tentatively TRBD1 (6 bases). The length of the CDR3 is 14 residues. The V gene's germline CDR1 is SNHLY and CDR2 FYNNEI. DNA of the CDR3: TGTGCCAGCAGGGGGGACACGCTGAACTATGGCTGCACCTTC. As protein: CASRGDTLNYGCTF.

The rearrangement joins TRBV28 to TRBJ1-4; weak D call: TRBD1 (5 bases). Trimming took off 4 bases at V and 0 bases at J, with 12 bases between the two ends. The germline CDR1 and CDR2 sequences are MDHEN and SYDVKM. CDR3 size: 16 residues. The CDR3 nucleotides are TGTGCCAGCAGTTCACGACGGGGGACAACTAATGAAAAACTGTTTTTT. Residues: CASSSRRGTTNEKLFF. Using reference TRBV28 and TRBJ1-4 for the parts outside the CDR3, the full variable domain is DVKVTQSSRYLVKRTGEKVFLECVQDMDHENMFWYRQDPGLGLRLIYFSYDVKMKEKGDIPEGYSVSREKKERFSLILESASTNQTSMYLCASSSRRGTTNEKLFFGSGTQLSVL.

V gene TRBV7-2 combines with J gene TRBJ2-3, with 9 bases aligning to TRBD2. The V gene's germline CDR1 is SGHTA and CDR2 FQGNSA. V dropped 3 bases and J dropped 0; count of bases not matched to a gene: 1. The CDR3 spans 15 residues. The CDR3 sequence is CASSLTSGSTDTQYF. The DNA for the CDR3 is TGTGCCAGCAGCTTGACTAGCGGTAGCACAGATACGCAGTATTTT. Drawing the rest from reference TRBV7-2 and TRBJ2-3, the complete variable domain is GAGVSQSPSNKVTEKGKDVELRCDPISGHTALYWYRQSLGQGLEFLIYFQGNSAPDKSGLPSDRFSAERTGGSVSTLTIQRTQQEDSAVYLCASSLTSGSTDTQYFGPGTRLTVL.

This chain connects TRBV7-2 to TRBJ2-2; 8 nucleotides agree with TRBD1. The length of the CDR3 is 16 residues. Germline CDR1 reads SGHTA; CDR2 reads FQGNSA. V lost 8 bases and J lost 5; bases outside the gene matches: 13. For the CDR3, the DNA is TGTGCCAGCCGACCAGAGACAGGGGTATCAACCGGGGAGCTGTTTTTT. Translated, it gives CASRPETGVSTGELFF. Filled out from reference TRBV7-2 and TRBJ2-2, the complete variable domain reads GAGVSQSPSNKVTEKGKDVELRCDPISGHTALYWYRQSLGQGLEFLIYFQGNSAPDKSGLPSDRFSAERTGGSVSTLTIQRTQQEDSAVYLCASRPETGVSTGELFFGEGSRLTVL.

This sequence joins TRBV2 and TRBJ2-1; a weak D match, TRBD1 (5 bases). Trimming took off 6 bases at V and 12 bases at J, with 21 bases between the two ends. The CDR3 covers 14 residues. The germline CDR1 and CDR2 sequences are SNHLY and FYNNEI. The CDR3 reads CASRSGAQYGWQFF. CDR3 bases: TGTGCCAGCAGATCTGGGGCCCAATACGGGTGGCAGTTCTTC.

The rearrangement joins TRBV5-4 to TRBJ2-6, with a weak D call TRBD1 (6 bases). The CDR3 sequence is 16 residues long. The germline gives CDR1 SGHNT, CDR2 YYREEE (reference sequence). V was clipped by 4 bases and J by 1 base, with 12 bases between them. The CDR3 sequence: CASSGTFGSGANVLTF. CDR3 nucleotides: TGTGCCAGCAGCGGGACATTTGGATCTGGGGCCAACGTCCTGACTTTC.

This clone was seen a few times. V is TRBV7-2 and J is TRBJ1-4, with D possibly TRBD1 on 5 matching bases. The CDR3 has 14 residues. Between the trimmed V and J ends, which lost 5 bases and 10 bases, there was a span of 17 bases. The V gene's germline CDR1 is SGHTA and CDR2 FQGNSA. The CDR3 DNA sequence: TGTGCCAGCAGCCCCGGGACTAGGGAGGGAAAACTGTTTTTT. Protein product: CASSPGTREGKLFF.

The V gene is TRBV28, the J gene TRBJ2-5; D is uncertain. The ends were cut back, 6 bases at V and 1 base at J, with 6 bases in the middle. Looked up from germline, CDR1 is MDHEN and CDR2 is SYDVKM. This CDR3 is built from 12 residues. CDR3 nucleotides: TGTGCCAGCAGCCCGGGCCAAGAGACCCAGTACTTC. Translated, it gives CASSPGQETQYF.

This clone is a singleton in its sample. V gene TRBV25-1 combines with J gene TRBJ2-5; D remains unclear. The V end lost 0 bases, the J end lost 5 bases, and 10 bases lay between the germline ends. Germline V lookup: CDR1 MGHDK, CDR2 SYGVNS. The CDR3 is 14 amino acids. CDR3 residues: CASSEYRVGETQYF. For the CDR3, the DNA is TGTGCCAGCAGTGAATATCGGGTTGGGGAGACCCAGTACTTC.

The sample holds one count of this clone. The chain is built from TRBV6-5 and TRBJ2-1; 8 bases fit TRBD2. The CDR3 sequence is 14 residues long. Germline trimming cut 5 bases from V and 9 bases from J; bases unmatched to any gene: 9. Looked up from germline, CDR1 is MNHEY and CDR2 is SVGAGI. The CDR3 loop reads CASSSGGLGGEQFF. The DNA of the CDR3 is TGTGCCAGCAGTAGCGGGGGCCTGGGGGGTGAGCAGTTCTTC.

V usage is TRBV15 and J usage is TRBJ2-1; TRBD1 aligns across 7 bases. The CDR3 has 16 amino acids. V lost 5 bases to trimming and J lost 3 bases; unmatched junction nucleotides: 10. CDR1 LNHNV and CDR2 YYDKDF come from the germline V gene (reference sequence). DNA of the CDR3: TGTGCCACCAGCGGAAGCCGGGACAGTAGCTACAATGAGCAGTTCTTC. Its translation: CATSGSRDSSYNEQFF.

The chain joins TRBV6-6 to TRBJ1-5, with 10 bases fitting TRBD1. CDR3 size: 16 residues. J was trimmed by 6 bases and V by 2 bases; bases with no gene match: 7. Germline assignment: CDR1 MNHNY and CDR2 SVGAGI (reference sequence). As DNA, the CDR3 is TGTGCCAGCAGTTACCCCGGACAGGGGGATGGTCAGCCCCAGCATTTT. Amino acids: CASSYPGQGDGQPQHF.

The chain recombines TRBV7-9 with TRBJ1-1; 7 nucleotides agree with TRBD1. CDR1 and CDR2 from the germline V gene are SEHNR and FQNEAQ (reference sequence). The CDR3 length is 14 residues. Unmatched junction bases numbered 9, after V lost 5 bases and J lost 6 bases. CDR3 loop: CASSRTFGTAEAFF. In DNA form, the CDR3 reads TGTGCCAGCAGCCGGACCTTCGGGACAGCTGAAGCTTTCTTT. Full variable domain (rest looked up from reference TRBV7-9 and TRBJ1-1): DTGVSQNPRHKITKRGQNVTFRCDPISEHNRLYWYRQTLGQGPEFLTYFQNEAQLEKSRLLSDRFSAERPKGSFSTLEIQRTEQGDSAMYLCASSRTFGTAEAFFGQGTRLTVV.

For the CDR3, the DNA is TGTGCCAGCAGCTCCCTCGGGGGTTTCGCCGGGGAGCTGTTTTTT. This translates into CASSSLGGFAGELFF. The chain uses TRBV11-2 and TRBJ2-2, with D perhaps TRBD2 (6 bases). The CDR3 has 15 amino acids. Trimming left V 4 bases short and J 6 bases short, with 15 bases between. In germline, CDR1 is SGHAT, CDR2 FQNNGV.

This clone was seen a few times. The genes are TRBV6-6 and TRBJ1-5; TRBD1 is a possible D gene (5 bases). The germline V and J ends were trimmed by 6 bases and 0 bases, with 12 bases remaining between them. Germline CDR1 and CDR2: MNHNY and SVGAGI (reference sequence). The length of the CDR3 is 15 residues. Here the CDR3 DNA reads TGTGCCAGCAGGCAGGGCGCTTATAGCAATCAGCCCCAGCATTTT. Its translation: CASRQGAYSNQPQHF.

In its sample, this clone was seen once. V is TRBV7-2 and J is TRBJ2-5; 7 bases map to TRBD2. Gene TRBJ2-7 matches the end of the DNA better, so the J call may be wrong. CDR1 and CDR2 (germline): SGHTA, FQGNSA. This CDR3 spans 16 amino acids. Here the CDR3 DNA reads TGTGCCAGCAGCTTGGGAGGGGCGGGGCGAACCTACGAGCAGTACTTC. This codes for CASSLGGAGRTYEQYF.

The chain uses TRBV11-2 and TRBJ2-2, with 8 positions matching TRBD2. Germline trimming cut 4 bases from V and 4 bases from J; bases unmatched to any gene: 5. The CDR3 has 15 residues. The germline V gene has CDR1 SGHAT and CDR2 FQNNGV. As DNA, the CDR3 is TGTGCCAGCAGCTCCCGGGGGGGCCCCACCGGGGAGCTGTTTTTT. Translating gives CASSSRGGPTGELFF.